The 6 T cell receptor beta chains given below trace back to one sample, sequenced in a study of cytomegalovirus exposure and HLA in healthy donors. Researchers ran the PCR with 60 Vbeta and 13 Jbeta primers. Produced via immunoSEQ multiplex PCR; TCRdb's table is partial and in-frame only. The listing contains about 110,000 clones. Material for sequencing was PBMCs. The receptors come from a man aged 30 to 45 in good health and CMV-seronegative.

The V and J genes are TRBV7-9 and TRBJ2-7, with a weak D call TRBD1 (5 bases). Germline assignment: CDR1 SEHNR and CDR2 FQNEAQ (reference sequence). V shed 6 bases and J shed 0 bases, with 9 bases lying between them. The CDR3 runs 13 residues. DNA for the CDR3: TGTGCCAGCAGGGGCAGGGCCTCCTACGAGCAGTACTTC. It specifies CASRGRASYEQYF.

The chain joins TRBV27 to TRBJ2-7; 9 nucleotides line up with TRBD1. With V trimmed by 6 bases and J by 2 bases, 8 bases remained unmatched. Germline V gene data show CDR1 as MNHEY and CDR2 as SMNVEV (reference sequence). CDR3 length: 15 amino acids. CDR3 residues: CASRYGTGTTYEQYF. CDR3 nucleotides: TGTGCCAGCAGATACGGGACAGGGACTACCTACGAGCAGTACTTC.

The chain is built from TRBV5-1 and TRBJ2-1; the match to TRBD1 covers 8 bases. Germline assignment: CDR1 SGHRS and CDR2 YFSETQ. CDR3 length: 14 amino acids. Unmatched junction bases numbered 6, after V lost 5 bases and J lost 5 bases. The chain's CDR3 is CASRPTTGDNEQFF. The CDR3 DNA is TGCGCCAGCAGGCCTACGACAGGGGACAATGAGCAGTTCTTC.

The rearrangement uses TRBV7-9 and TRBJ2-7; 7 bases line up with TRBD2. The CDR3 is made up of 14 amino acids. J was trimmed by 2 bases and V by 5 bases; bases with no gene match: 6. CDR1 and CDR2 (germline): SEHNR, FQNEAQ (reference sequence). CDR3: CASSPRGGTYEQYF. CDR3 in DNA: TGTGCCAGCAGCCCCCGCGGGGGAACCTACGAGCAGTACTTC.

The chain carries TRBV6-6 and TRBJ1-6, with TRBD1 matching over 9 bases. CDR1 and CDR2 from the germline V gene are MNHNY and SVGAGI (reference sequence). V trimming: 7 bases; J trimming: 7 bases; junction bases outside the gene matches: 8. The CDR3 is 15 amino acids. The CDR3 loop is CASIASGTGNSPLHF. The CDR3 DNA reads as TGTGCCAGCATCGCTTCGGGGACAGGGAATTCACCCCTCCACTTT.

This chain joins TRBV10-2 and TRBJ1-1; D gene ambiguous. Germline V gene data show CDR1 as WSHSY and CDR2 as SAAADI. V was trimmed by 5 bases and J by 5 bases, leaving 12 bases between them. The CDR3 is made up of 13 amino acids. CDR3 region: CASSQQSGTEAFF. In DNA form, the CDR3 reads TGCGCCAGCAGTCAACAGTCGGGGACTGAAGCTTTCTTT.